A single sample gave rise to the 18 T cell receptor beta chains below, sequenced in a study of persistence of HIV-infected CD4 T cells. This was the immunoSEQ version 4 assay in survey mode. This table comes from immunoSEQ multiplex PCR, and its TCRdb copy is limited to in-frame clones, with some not included. The data contain 36,000 or so clones, approximately 78% of them singletons. Cells were stimulated with overlapping HIV-1 Gag 15-mer peptides. Memory cells lacking CD40L and CD69 with high CD45RO were sorted. Their cognate antigens are unknown. The sample was cultured CD4+ T cells from PBMCs, taken from a patient who received antiretroviral therapy. The source of these receptors is an adult with HIV. The donor label of this sample is uncertain.

This rearrangement joins TRBV6-6 to TRBJ2-3; tentative D call: TRBD1 (6 bases). This CDR3 has 14 amino acids. The V end was cut by 0 bases, the J end by 11 bases, with 15 bases between. Per germline, CDR1 MNHNY and CDR2 SVGAGI (reference sequence). Here the CDR3 reads CASSYSPGQTLQYF. CDR3 DNA sequence: TGTGCCAGCAGTTACTCACCTGGACAGACTTTGCAGTATTTT.

The chain has TRBV12-3 or TRBV12-4 and TRBJ2-7, with D tentatively TRBD1 (6 bases). V shed 5 bases and J shed 10 bases, with 12 bases lying between them. The CDR3 runs 11 residues. CDR3 sequence: CASSHGQKQYF. CDR3 coding DNA: TGTGCCAGCAGTCATGGACAGAAACAGTACTTC.

The chain uses TRBV5-4 and TRBJ2-1; 16 bases are a match to TRBD2. There are 16 residues in the CDR3. V lost 3 bases, J lost 5 bases, and 2 bases stayed unmatched. The germline V gene encodes CDR1 SGHNT and CDR2 YYREEE (reference sequence). The CDR3 region is CASSSGLAGGNNEQFF. CDR3 in DNA: TGTGCCAGCAGCTCGGGACTAGCGGGGGGGAACAATGAGCAGTTCTTC.

The rearrangement links TRBV30 to TRBJ1-1; no definite D call. Per the germline V gene, CDR1 is GTSNPN and CDR2 is SVGIG (reference sequence). The CDR3 sequence is 12 residues long. Trimming removed 3 bases at V and 11 bases at J, with 16 bases between. The CDR3 DNA sequence: TGTGCCTGGAGCTCGGCCGGTCCAGAGGCTTTCTTT. Its translation: CAWSSAGPEAFF. Looking up the rest from reference TRBV30 and TRBJ1-1 gives the full variable domain: SQTIHQWPATLVQPVGSPLSLECTVEGTSNPNLYWYRQAAGRGLQLLFYSVGIGQISSEVPQNLSASRPQDRQFILSSKKLLLSDSGFYLCAWSSAGPEAFFGQGTRLTVV.

The chain combines TRBV27 with TRBJ2-2; 7 bases align to TRBD2. Germline CDR1 is MNHEY and CDR2 is SMNVEV (reference sequence). The CDR3 spans 14 residues. The V gene end was trimmed by 11 bases and the J gene end by 0 bases; junction bases not matched to a gene: 6. CDR3 bases: TGTGCCGGACTAGAAGTCTCGAACACCGGGGAGCTGTTTTTT. It encodes CAGLEVSNTGELFF.

The chain uses TRBV7-3 and TRBJ2-1; D possibly matches TRBD1 or TRBD2 (5 bases each). CDR3 length equals 15 residues. The ends were cut back, 3 bases at V and 5 bases at J, with 14 bases in the middle. Germline values: CDR1 SGHTA, CDR2 FQGTGA. The CDR3 bases are TGTGCCAGCAGCTTTCGGGGCCCGTCCGACAATGAGCAGTTCTTC. Protein product: CASSFRGPSDNEQFF. The full variable domain, with the rest looked up from reference TRBV7-3 and TRBJ2-1, is GAGVSQTPSNKVTEKGKYVELRCDPISGHTALYWYRQSLGQGPEFLIYFQGTGAADDSGLPNDRFFAVRPEGSVSTLKIQRTERGDSAVYLCASSFRGPSDNEQFFGPGTRLTVL.

This clone has just one count. The chain joins TRBV6-1 to TRBJ2-3; D gene ambiguous. Between the trimmed V and J ends, which lost 6 bases and 0 bases, there was a span of 22 bases. Germline V gives CDR1 MNHNS, CDR2 SASEGT. The CDR3 length is 18 residues. The CDR3 loop is CASREQFHSRTSTDTQYF. The CDR3 region has the DNA TGTGCCAGCAGGGAACAGTTTCACTCAAGAACTAGCACAGATACGCAGTATTTT.

The chain's CDR3 is CSVGVGVGWSEQYF. The CDR3 DNA reads TGCAGCGTTGGCGTAGGGGTTGGATGGTCCGAGCAGTACTTC. The chain recombines TRBV29-1 with TRBJ2-7; maybe TRBD1 (5 bases). This CDR3 is 14 amino acids long. Germline CDR1 is SQVTM and CDR2 is ANQGSEA. With 4 bases removed from V and 6 bases from J, the gap between germline ends came to 19 bases.

This rearrangement joins TRBV3-1 (or the pseudogene TRBV3-2) to TRBJ2-1; 7 bases align to TRBD2. Germline values: CDR1 LGHDT, CDR2 YNNKEL (reference sequence). This CDR3 comprises 15 residues. V lost 4 bases to trimming and J lost 2 bases; unmatched junction nucleotides: 5. The CDR3 reads CASSLRGTTYNEQFF. The CDR3 DNA reads as TGTGCCAGCAGCCTGCGGGGGACCACCTACAATGAGCAGTTCTTC.

This chain uses TRBV4-1 with TRBJ2-1; D is possibly TRBD2 (6 bases). V lost 4 bases, J lost 0 bases, and 16 bases lay in between. There are 17 residues in the CDR3. CDR1 MGHRA and CDR2 YSYEKL come from the germline V gene. The CDR3 coding sequence is TGCGCCAGCAGCCTAACCAGCGGGCCAAGCTCCTACAATGAGCAGTTCTTC. Translating it yields CASSLTSGPSSYNEQFF.

This clone showed up just a few times. The chain employs TRBV3-1 (or the pseudogene TRBV3-2) and TRBJ1-2, with D possibly TRBD1 on 6 matching bases. V lost 4 bases and J 2 bases, leaving 14 bases between the germline ends. This CDR3 is built from 15 residues. Germline V gene sequence: CDR1 LGHDT, CDR2 YNNKEL (reference sequence). CDR3: CASSRWDNSNYGYTF. The CDR3 DNA reads TGTGCCAGCAGCCGTTGGGACAATTCGAACTATGGCTACACCTTC.

The chain uses TRBV6-1 and TRBJ1-1; perhaps TRBD1 as D (6 bases). The germline V gene encodes CDR1 MNHNS and CDR2 SASEGT. V gave up 5 bases and J gave up 7 bases, with 14 bases separating them. The CDR3 contains 13 residues. The CDR3 is CASSYLGALEAFF. Here the CDR3 DNA reads TGTGCCAGCAGTTATTTGGGGGCCCTTGAAGCTTTCTTT.

The rearrangement links TRBV24-1 to TRBJ2-3, with 10 bases that match TRBD2. The CDR3 loop spans 16 amino acids. Trimming took 4 bases from V and 1 from J; bases not matched to a gene: 4. The germline gives CDR1 KGHDR, CDR2 SFDVKD. CDR3 sequence reads: CATSEDSGGRTDTQYF. In DNA, the CDR3 is TGTGCCACCAGTGAGGATAGCGGGGGGCGCACAGATACGCAGTATTTT.

In its sample, this clone was seen a few times. The sample holds other DNA sequences that translate to the same CDR3. The V gene is TRBV7-7, the J gene TRBJ2-3; 9 bases are a match to TRBD2. CDR1 and CDR2 (germline): SSHAT, FNYEAQ (reference sequence). The length of the CDR3 is 16 residues. The junction had 3 bases not matched to a gene; V was cut back by 1 base and J by 1 base. The CDR3 loop reads CASSLGAGGRTDTQYF. DNA of the CDR3: TGTGCCAGCAGCTTAGGGGCGGGGGGGCGCACAGATACGCAGTATTTT.

This clone was found a few times. The CDR3: CASSANTNTEAFF. The DNA of the CDR3 is TGCGCCAGCAGCGCAAACACGAACACTGAAGCTTTCTTT. This chain links TRBV5-1 with TRBJ1-1; no clear D gene. Germline values: CDR1 SGHRS, CDR2 YFSETQ. With 4 bases removed from V and 1 base from J, the gap between germline ends came to 8 bases. CDR3 length: 13 residues.

The chain is built from TRBV5-6 and TRBJ2-7; D ambiguous. This CDR3 region has 14 residues. Looked up from germline, CDR1 is SGHDT and CDR2 is YYEEEE. Trimming removed 1 base from V and 6 bases from J, with 14 bases in between. The CDR3 here is CASSLKHRPGEQYV. The CDR3 DNA sequence: TGTGCCAGCAGCTTGAAACACAGACCGGGCGAGCAGTACGTC.

The CDR3 nucleotides read TGTGCCAGCTCGCCGACGGGGACCCAGTACTTC. It specifies CASSPTGTQYF. The genes are TRBV18 and TRBJ2-5; D is unresolved. V lost 6 bases and J lost 7, with 9 bases in between. CDR1 is KGHSH and CDR2 is LQKENI in the germline V gene. This CDR3 region has 11 residues.

The J gene is TRBJ2-4, the V gene TRBV19, with D tentatively TRBD2 (6 bases). The CDR3 length is 15 residues. V was pared by 7 bases and J by 4 bases, with 17 bases between. The V gene's germline CDR1 is LNHDA and CDR2 SQIVND (reference sequence). CDR3 coding DNA: TGTGCCAGTACAGACCAGGGAGGACCGAAAAACATTCAGTACTTC. Translated, it gives CASTDQGGPKNIQYF.